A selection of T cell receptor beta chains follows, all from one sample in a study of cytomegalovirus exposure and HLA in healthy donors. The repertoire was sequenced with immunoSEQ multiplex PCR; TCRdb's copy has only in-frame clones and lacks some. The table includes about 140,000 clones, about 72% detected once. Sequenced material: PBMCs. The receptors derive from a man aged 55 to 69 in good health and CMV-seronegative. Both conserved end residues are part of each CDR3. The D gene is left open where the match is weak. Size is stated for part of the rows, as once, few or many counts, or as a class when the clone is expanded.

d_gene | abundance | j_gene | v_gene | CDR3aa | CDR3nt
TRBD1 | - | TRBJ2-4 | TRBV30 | CAWTKGQGNIQYF | TGTGCCTGGACCAAAGGACAGGGAAACATTCAGTACTTC
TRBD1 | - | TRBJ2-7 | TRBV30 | CAWSVPKTGGQSEQYF | TGTGCCTGGAGTGTACCAAAGACAGGGGGCCAGTCCGAGCAGTACTTC
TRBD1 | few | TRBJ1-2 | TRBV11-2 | CASSLAFGQGNGYTF | TGTGCCAGCAGCTTAGCCTTCGGACAGGGGAATGGCTACACCTTC
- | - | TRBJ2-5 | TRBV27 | CASSTGSQETQYF | TGTGCCAGCAGTACAGGTTCCCAAGAGACCCAGTACTTC
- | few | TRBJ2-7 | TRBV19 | CASSIGGQESRYEQYF | TGTGCCAGTAGTATAGGGGGGCAGGAGTCTCGCTACGAGCAGTACTTC
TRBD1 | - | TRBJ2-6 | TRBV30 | CAWSRQGDGANVLTF | TGTGCCTGGAGTCGACAGGGGGACGGGGCCAACGTCCTGACTTTC
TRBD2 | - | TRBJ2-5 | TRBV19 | CASRETSGRGETQYF | TGTGCCAGTAGAGAGACTAGCGGGAGAGGAGAGACCCAGTACTTC
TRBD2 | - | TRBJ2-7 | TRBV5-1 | CASSPGTTYEQYF | TGCGCCAGCAGCCCCGGGACTACCTACGAGCAGTACTTC
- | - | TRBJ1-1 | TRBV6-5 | CASSRTKMNTEAFF | TGTGCCAGCAGCCGGACTAAGATGAACACTGAAGCTTTCTTT
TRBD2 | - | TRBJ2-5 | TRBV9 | CASSVESAGGTQYF | TGTGCCAGCAGCGTAGAATCCGCGGGGGGGACCCAGTACTTC
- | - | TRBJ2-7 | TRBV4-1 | CASSLQLAGSNEQYF | TGCGCCAGCAGCCTCCAATTAGCAGGGTCCAACGAGCAGTACTTC
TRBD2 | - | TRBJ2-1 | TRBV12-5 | CASGFTSGTNNEQFF | TGTGCTAGTGGTTTCACTAGCGGGACGAACAATGAGCAGTTCTTC
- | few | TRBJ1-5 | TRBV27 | CASSLRMGEGNQPQHF | TGTGCCAGCAGTTTACGTATGGGGGAGGGCAATCAGCCCCAGCATTTT
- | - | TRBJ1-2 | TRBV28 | CASSPAPQAYGYTF | TGTGCCAGCAGTCCCGCCCCCCAGGCATATGGCTACACCTTC
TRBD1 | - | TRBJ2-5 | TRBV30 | CAWSVLRGQETQYF | TGTGCCTGGAGTGTACTCAGGGGGCAAGAGACCCAGTACTTC
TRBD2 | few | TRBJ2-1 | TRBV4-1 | CASSQEGLADNEQFF | TGCGCCAGCAGCCAAGAGGGACTAGCGGACAATGAGCAGTTCTTC
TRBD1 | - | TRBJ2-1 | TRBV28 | CASNRDRGPDEQFF | TGTGCCAGCAACCGGGACAGGGGGCCCGATGAGCAGTTCTTC
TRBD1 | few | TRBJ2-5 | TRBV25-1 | CASSEPDRGRQETQYF | TGTGCCAGCAGTGAACCGGACAGGGGGCGGCAAGAGACCCAGTACTTC
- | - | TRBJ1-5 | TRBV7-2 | CASSSGGQPQHF | TGTGCCAGCAGCTCCGGCGGGCAGCCCCAGCATTTT
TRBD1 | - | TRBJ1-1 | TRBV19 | CATRRGQAFF | TGTGCCACAAGGAGGGGACAGGCTTTCTTT
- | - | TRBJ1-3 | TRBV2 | CASSDRVAGNTIYF | TGTGCCAGCAGTGACAGGGTAGCAGGAAACACCATATATTTT
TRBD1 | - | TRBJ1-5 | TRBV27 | CASRVTGRGQPQHF | TGTGCCAGCAGGGTGACAGGGCGAGGTCAGCCCCAGCATTTT
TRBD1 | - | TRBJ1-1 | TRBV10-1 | CASSSGQENTEAFF | TGCGCCAGCAGTTCCGGACAGGAGAACACTGAAGCTTTCTTT
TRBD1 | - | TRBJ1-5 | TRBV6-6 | CASTGGVVWQPQHF | TGTGCCAGCACAGGGGGCGTAGTATGGCAGCCCCAGCATTTT
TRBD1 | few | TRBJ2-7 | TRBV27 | CASSPLTGTYEQYF | TGTGCCAGCAGTCCCCTGACAGGGACCTACGAGCAGTACTTC
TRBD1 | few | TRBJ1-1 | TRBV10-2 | CASRGQGAGEAFF | TGCGCCAGCAGGGGACAGGGGGCGGGTGAAGCTTTCTTT
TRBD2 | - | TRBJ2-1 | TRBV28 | CASSAASGRSSYNEQFF | TGTGCCAGCAGTGCGGCTAGCGGGAGGAGCTCCTACAATGAGCAGTTCTTC
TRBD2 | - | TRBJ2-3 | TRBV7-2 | CASSLLLAGVERADTQYF | TGTGCCAGCAGCTTACTCCTAGCGGGAGTGGAGAGGGCAGATACGCAGTATTTT
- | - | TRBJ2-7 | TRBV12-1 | CASSFSDSMSSYEQYF | TGTGCCAGCAGCTTTTCTGACAGTATGAGCTCCTACGAGCAGTACTTC
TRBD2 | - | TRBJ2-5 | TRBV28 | CASTSWGAGGVEETQYF | TGTGCCAGCACCTCCTGGGGGGCGGGAGGAGTTGAGGAGACCCAGTACTTC
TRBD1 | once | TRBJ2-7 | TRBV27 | CASSLGQGATYEQYF | TGTGCCAGCAGTCTAGGACAGGGGGCAACCTACGAGCAGTACTTC
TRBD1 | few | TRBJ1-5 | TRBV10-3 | CATKGTDSNQPQHF | TGTGCCACCAAAGGGACAGACAGCAATCAGCCCCAGCATTTT
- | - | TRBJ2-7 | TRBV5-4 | CASSMDSKSSSYEQYF | TGTGCCAGCAGCATGGACAGCAAATCGAGCTCCTACGAGCAGTACTTC